The next 20 T cell receptor beta chains were all read from a single sample in a study of blood T cell repertoires in COVID-19. TCRdb's table, derived via immunoSEQ multiplex PCR, lists solely in-frame clones and lacks some. The sample consists of 150,000 or so clones, 75% to 90% of them appearing once. Sequencing input: peripheral blood. Receptor source: a man younger than 35 with COVID-19, enrolled during active disease.

This chain uses TRBV5-7 with TRBJ2-5; D is ambiguous. TRBV5-7 is identified as an open reading frame with a role that is uncertain. The ends were cut back, 0 bases at V and 3 bases at J, with 6 bases in the middle. CDR3 length: 13 residues. The CDR3: CASSLDREETQYF. CDR3 DNA: TGTGCCAGCAGCTTGGACAGAGAAGAGACCCAGTACTTC.

V gene TRBV6-1 combines with J gene TRBJ1-3; TRBD1 might be the D (5 bases). Germline assignment: CDR1 MNHNS and CDR2 SASEGT. V lost 3 bases, J lost 9 bases, and 12 bases lay in between. The CDR3 spans 13 residues. In DNA, the CDR3 is TGTGCCAGCAGTGATCAGACAGCTTCCACCATATATTTT. The encoded protein is CASSDQTASTIYF.

The chain combines TRBV18 with TRBJ2-6, with D possibly TRBD1 on 6 matching bases. CDR1 KGHSH and CDR2 LQKENI come from the germline V gene. The CDR3 spans 17 residues. Trimming took off 2 bases at V and 0 bases at J, with 11 bases between the two ends. CDR3 region: CASSPTAGVSGANVLTF. CDR3 DNA: TGTGCCAGCTCACCAACGGCAGGGGTCTCTGGGGCCAACGTCCTGACTTTC.

This sequence joins TRBV6-5 and TRBJ2-1, with TRBD2 identical over 10 bases. This CDR3 has 15 amino acids. V lost 7 bases and J lost 2; bases outside the gene matches: 5. CDR1 MNHEY and CDR2 SVGAGI come from the germline V gene. The CDR3 DNA reads TGTGCCAGCACCCGGACTAGCGGTCCCTACAATGAGCAGTTCTTC. Translation gives CASTRTSGPYNEQFF.

The V gene is TRBV6-6, the J gene TRBJ1-1; maybe TRBD1 (6 bases). Germline CDR1 reads MNHNY; CDR2 reads SVGAGI (reference sequence). This CDR3 has 14 amino acids. The ends were cut back, 3 bases at V and 3 bases at J, with 11 bases in the middle. Here the CDR3 DNA reads TGTGCCAGCAGTTATTCCCAGGGGCACACTGAAGCTTTCTTT. It encodes CASSYSQGHTEAFF.

V and J are TRBV18 and TRBJ2-1; D ambiguous. Per the germline V gene, CDR1 is KGHSH and CDR2 is LQKENI. This CDR3 comprises 15 residues. The ends were cut back, 2 bases at V and 4 bases at J, with 12 bases in the middle. CDR3: CASSPIWLQYNEQFF. The CDR3 DNA reads as TGTGCCAGCTCACCAATTTGGCTGCAATACAATGAGCAGTTCTTC. The full variable domain, completed using reference TRBV18 and TRBJ2-1, is NAGVMQNPRHLVRRRGQEARLRCSPMKGHSHVYWYRQLPEEGLKFMVYLQKENIIDESGMPKERFSAEFPKEGPSILRIQQVVRGDSAAYFCASSPIWLQYNEQFFGPGTRLTVL.

Notes on this clone: The same CDR3 can be traced to other DNA sequences in this sample. The chain combines TRBV6-6 with TRBJ1-5; D is possibly TRBD1 (5 bases). Germline-derived CDR1 and CDR2 are MNHNY and SVGAGI (reference sequence). The CDR3 runs to 15 residues. V was pared by 2 bases and J by 2 bases, with 10 bases between. The CDR3 is CASSYAGQGNQPQHF. The CDR3 DNA is TGTGCCAGCAGTTACGCTGGACAAGGCAATCAGCCCCAGCATTTT.

The genes are TRBV30 and TRBJ2-5; possible D gene TRBD2, 5 bases. Per germline, CDR1 GTSNPN and CDR2 SVGIG (reference sequence). The CDR3 contains 15 residues. The V gene lost 4 bases and the J gene lost 4 bases, with 19 bases spanning the gap. The CDR3 DNA reads as TGTGCCTGGACCCCCGGGGTGCGGTACCGAGAGACCCAGTACTTC. Translation: CAWTPGVRYRETQYF.

The genes are TRBV11-2 and TRBJ2-7, with a tentative D call TRBD2 (5 bases). The germline V gene encodes CDR1 SGHAT and CDR2 FQNNGV. V was shortened by 1 base and J by 3 bases, with 13 bases between the two germline ends. The CDR3 sequence is 15 residues long. CDR3 sequence reads: CASSLAVGDYYEQYF. In DNA form, the CDR3 reads TGTGCCAGCAGCTTAGCGGTCGGAGACTACTACGAGCAGTACTTC. Together with reference TRBV11-2 and TRBJ2-7, the CDR3 gives the full variable domain: EAGVAQSPRYKIIEKRQSVAFWCNPISGHATLYWYQQILGQGPKLLIQFQNNGVVDDSQLPKDRFSAERLKGVDSTLKIQPAKLEDSAVYLCASSLAVGDYYEQYFGPGTRLTVT.

The gene calls are TRBV28 and TRBJ2-4, with D tentatively TRBD2 (6 bases). CDR1 MDHEN and CDR2 SYDVKM come from the germline V gene. Trimming left V 7 bases short and J 9 bases short, with 25 bases between. The length of the CDR3 is 16 residues. Written as DNA, the CDR3 is TGTGCCAGCACCCGTCCGGGGACTCGTTCTTTGGGCATTCAGTACTTC. Its protein product is CASTRPGTRSLGIQYF.

CDR3 loop: CASSQSRGGGSSYNEQFF. Here the CDR3 DNA reads TGTGCCAGCAGCCAATCCCGGGGAGGCGGGAGCTCCTACAATGAGCAGTTCTTC. J is TRBJ2-1 and V is TRBV4-2; 7 bases map to TRBD2. CDR1 and CDR2 (germline): LGHNA, YNFKEQ. V shed 2 bases, J shed 0 bases, and the junction held 10 bases outside the gene matches. The CDR3 runs 18 residues.

The chain links TRBV28 to TRBJ1-5; no definite D call. Between the trimmed V and J ends, which lost 3 bases and 7 bases, there was a span of 13 bases. Per germline, CDR1 MDHEN and CDR2 SYDVKM. The length of the CDR3 is 14 residues. The CDR3 DNA sequence: TGTGCCAGCAGTTTTGCTGGACTCAACCAGCCCCAGCATTTT. This gives the protein CASSFAGLNQPQHF. The variable domain in full, with the rest retrieved from reference TRBV28 and TRBJ1-5, is DVKVTQSSRYLVKRTGEKVFLECVQDMDHENMFWYRQDPGLGLRLIYFSYDVKMKEKGDIPEGYSVSREKKERFSLILESASTNQTSMYLCASSFAGLNQPQHFGDGTRLSIL.

This chain uses TRBV9 with TRBJ2-5, with 12 bases lining up with TRBD2. V shed 3 bases, J shed 3 bases, and the junction held 9 bases outside the gene matches. Germline V gene lookup returns CDR1 SGDLS and CDR2 YYNGEE. The CDR3 contains 17 residues. The chain's CDR3 is CASSAERTSGVKETQYF. CDR3 coding DNA: TGTGCCAGCAGCGCGGAGAGGACTAGCGGGGTTAAAGAGACCCAGTACTTC. Based on the CDR3 plus reference TRBV9 and TRBJ2-5, the full variable domain is DSGVTQTPKHLITATGQRVTLRCSPRSGDLSVYWYQQSLDQGLQFLIQYYNGEERAKGNILERFSAQQFPDLHSELNLSSLELGDSALYFCASSAERTSGVKETQYFGPGTRLLVL.

The V gene is TRBV5-3, the J gene TRBJ2-7, with 9 bases matching TRBD1. TRBV5-3 is flagged as an ORF with uncertain function. J lost 4 bases, V lost 2 bases, and 22 bases had no gene match. CDR3 length equals 20 residues. CDR3 coding DNA: TGTGCCAGAAGCTTACCTCGGACAGGGGTAACTACGGCACTAGAATACGAGCAGTACTTC. As protein: CARSLPRTGVTTALEYEQYF.

This chain links TRBV5-1 with TRBJ2-2; a weak D match, TRBD2 (5 bases). Trimming stripped 0 bases from V and 4 bases from J, with 10 bases between. The CDR3 covers 15 residues. Germline V gives CDR1 SGHRS, CDR2 YFSETQ. In DNA form, the CDR3 reads TGCGCCAGCAGCTTGGAGGGCGGGCGCACCGGGGAGCTGTTTTTT. It codes for CASSLEGGRTGELFF.

This chain links TRBV11-2 with TRBJ1-5; perhaps TRBD1 as D (5 bases). This CDR3 spans 15 amino acids. From germline, CDR1 is SGHAT and CDR2 FQNNGV. The V and J ends lost 2 bases and 1 base respectively, with 9 bases between them. This chain's CDR3 is CASSLSQGSNQPQHF. The CDR3 coding sequence is TGTGCCAGCAGCTTATCTCAGGGAAGCAATCAGCCCCAGCATTTT.

As concerns this clone: The junction departs from the called germline gene at one end, perhaps through a read error. The chain recombines TRBV5-1 with TRBJ1-4; 8 bases line up with TRBD1. The germline gives CDR1 SGHRS, CDR2 YFSETQ. CDR3 length: 13 residues. CDR3 in amino acids: CASSSGQDEKLLF. CDR3 in DNA: TGCGCCAGCAGTTCGGGACAGGATGAAAAACTGCTTTTT.

The chain recombines TRBV20-1 with TRBJ1-6; no clear D. The V end was cut by 3 bases, the J end by 2 bases, with 14 bases between. CDR1 and CDR2 (germline): DFQATT, SNEGSKA (reference sequence). The CDR3 is 16 amino acids. The CDR3 loop is CSASRRRMTYNSPLHF. The DNA for the CDR3 is TGCAGTGCTAGTAGGAGGAGGATGACCTATAATTCACCCCTCCACTTT.

V usage is TRBV19 and J usage is TRBJ1-1; unclear D gene. This CDR3 region has 13 residues. Germline V gives CDR1 LNHDA, CDR2 SQIVND (reference sequence). Trimming left V 9 bases short and J 6 bases short, with 17 bases between. The CDR3 region is CASQIPDKSEAFF. The DNA for the CDR3 is TGTGCCAGCCAGATTCCCGATAAATCTGAAGCTTTCTTT.

The V and J genes are TRBV10-1 and TRBJ2-3, with 7 bases identical to TRBD2. The V segment lost 7 bases and the J segment 6 bases; nucleotides outside the gene matches: 10. The CDR3 has 14 amino acids. In germline, CDR1 is WNHNN, CDR2 SYGVQD (reference sequence). CDR3 in DNA: TGCGCCAGCAATAAAGCGGGACTCCAGGATACGCAGTATTTT. Translated, it gives CASNKAGLQDTQYF.